The sequence of this TCR beta chain was determined in a study of radiotherapy plus CTLA-4 blockade in lung cancer. Study overall: Patients showed objective responses in 18% of cases, and disease control was achieved by 31%. Study conclusions and caveats: It was early blood T cell clone dynamics, with interferon-beta, that reportedly best predicted response. Clones derived from tumor TCRs expanded in blood after radiotherapy plus ipilimumab.

Those with chemo-refractory metastatic non-small-cell lung cancer were treated with focal radiation combined with CTLA-4 blockade using ipilimumab. Some clones are missing from TCRdb's copy, which holds only in-frame ones; the method was immunoSEQ multiplex PCR. The table includes about 98,000 clones, 82% detected once. CDR3 length equals 15 residues. Per germline, CDR1 SGHRS and CDR2 YFSETQ. With 4 bases removed from V and 2 bases from J, the gap between germline ends came to 16 bases. Worth noting for this clone: Its antigen is unidentified.

Sample: peripheral blood, taken from a patient treated with radiotherapy plus ipilimumab. This chain connects TRBV5-1 to TRBJ2-7; possibly TRBD2 for D (7 bases). The receptor's source is a human donor with non-small cell lung cancer who had a partial response to radiotherapy plus ipilimumab. The CDR3 here is CASSPGGTQAYEQYF. The CDR3 DNA reads as TGCGCCAGCAGCCCGGGGGGCACGCAAGCCTACGAGCAGTACTTC.